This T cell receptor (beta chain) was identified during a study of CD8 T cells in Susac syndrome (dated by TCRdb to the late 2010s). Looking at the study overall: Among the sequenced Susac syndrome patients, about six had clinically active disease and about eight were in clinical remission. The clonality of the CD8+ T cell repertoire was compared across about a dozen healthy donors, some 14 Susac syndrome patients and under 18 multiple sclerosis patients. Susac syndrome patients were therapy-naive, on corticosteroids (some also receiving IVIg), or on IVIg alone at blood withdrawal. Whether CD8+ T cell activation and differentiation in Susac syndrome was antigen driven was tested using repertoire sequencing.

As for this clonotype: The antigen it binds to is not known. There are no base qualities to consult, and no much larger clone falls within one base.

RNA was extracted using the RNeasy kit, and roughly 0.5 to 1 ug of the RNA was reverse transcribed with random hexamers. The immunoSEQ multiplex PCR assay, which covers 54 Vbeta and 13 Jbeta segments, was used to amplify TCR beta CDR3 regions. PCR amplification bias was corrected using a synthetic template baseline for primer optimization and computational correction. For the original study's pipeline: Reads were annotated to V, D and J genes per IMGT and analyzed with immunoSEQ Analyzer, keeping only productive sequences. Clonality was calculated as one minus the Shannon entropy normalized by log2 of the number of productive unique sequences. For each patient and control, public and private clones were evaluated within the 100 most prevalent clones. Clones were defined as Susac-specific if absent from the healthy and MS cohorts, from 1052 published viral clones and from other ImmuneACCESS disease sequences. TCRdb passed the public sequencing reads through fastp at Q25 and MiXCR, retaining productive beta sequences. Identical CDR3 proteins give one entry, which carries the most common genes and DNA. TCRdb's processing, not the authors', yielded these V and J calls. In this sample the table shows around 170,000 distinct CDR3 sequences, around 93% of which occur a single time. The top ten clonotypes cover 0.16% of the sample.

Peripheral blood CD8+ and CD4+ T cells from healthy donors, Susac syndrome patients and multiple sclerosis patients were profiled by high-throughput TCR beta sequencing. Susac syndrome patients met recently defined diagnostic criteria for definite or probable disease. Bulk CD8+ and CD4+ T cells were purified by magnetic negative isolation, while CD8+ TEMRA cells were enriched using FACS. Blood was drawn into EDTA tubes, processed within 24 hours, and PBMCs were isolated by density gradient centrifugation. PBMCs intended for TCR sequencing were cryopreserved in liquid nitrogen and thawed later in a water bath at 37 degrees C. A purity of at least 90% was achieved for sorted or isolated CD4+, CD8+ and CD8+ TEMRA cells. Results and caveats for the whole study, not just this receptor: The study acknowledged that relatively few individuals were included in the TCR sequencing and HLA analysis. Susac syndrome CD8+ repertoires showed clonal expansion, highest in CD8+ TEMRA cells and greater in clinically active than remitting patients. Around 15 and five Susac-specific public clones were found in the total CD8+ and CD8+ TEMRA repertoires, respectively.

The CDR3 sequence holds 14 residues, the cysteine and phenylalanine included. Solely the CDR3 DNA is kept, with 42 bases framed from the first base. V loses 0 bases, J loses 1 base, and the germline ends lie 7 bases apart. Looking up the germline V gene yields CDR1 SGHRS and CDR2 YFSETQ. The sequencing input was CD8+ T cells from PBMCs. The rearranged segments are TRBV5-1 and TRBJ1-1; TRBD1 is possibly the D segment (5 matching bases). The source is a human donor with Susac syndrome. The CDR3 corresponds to CASSLDGGNTEAFF. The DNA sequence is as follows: TGCGCCAGCAGCTTGGATGGGGGGAACACTGAAGCTTTCTTT.